Below are 24 T cell receptor beta chains sequenced from a single sample in a study of T cell responses to AZD1222 COVID-19 vaccine (dated by TCRdb to about 2021). What the time point label conveys for this sample: baseline before first vaccination. To prepare the library, the immunoSEQ multiplex PCR assay was applied. This is the immuneACCESS table as TCRdb keeps it, with only in-frame sequences that have V and J called. A part of the clones is gone; compared with another copy, unresolved V genes explain less than half, and the rest is unexplained. The sample table shows 90,000 to 150,000 clones, and about 88% are seen once. Together, the top ten hold roughly 2.4% of the sample. This specimen consisted of peripheral blood, obtained on day 0 of AZD1222 vaccination. Receptor source: an adult in good health.

This chain uses TRBV10-3 with TRBJ1-2; D is uncertain. The ends were cut back, 2 bases at V and 3 bases at J, with 13 bases in the middle. The germline V gene has CDR1 ENHRY and CDR2 SYGVKD. The CDR3 has 15 residues. CDR3 coding DNA: TGTGCCATCAGTGAGAATCGGCAAAGGGACTATGGCTACACCTTC. Its translation: CAISENRQRDYGYTF.

The rearrangement joins TRBV24-1 to TRBJ1-4, with TRBD1 matching over 8 bases. The CDR3 has 14 residues. With V trimmed by 6 bases and J by 4 bases, 3 bases remained unmatched. The germline V gene encodes CDR1 KGHDR and CDR2 SFDVKD. CDR3 bases: TGTGCCACCAGTTCAGGGGGCAGTAATGAAAAACTGTTTTTT. Protein product: CATSSGGSNEKLFF.

The J gene is TRBJ2-6, the V gene TRBV4-2, with D tentatively TRBD2 (8 bases). Between the trimmed V and J ends, which lost 3 bases and 0 bases, there was a span of 15 bases. This CDR3 spans 18 amino acids. CDR1 is LGHNA and CDR2 is YNFKEQ in the germline V gene. CDR3 sequence: CASSQTGTRSSGANVLTF. For the CDR3, the DNA is TGTGCCAGCAGCCAGACAGGGACTAGGTCCTCTGGGGCCAACGTCCTGACTTTC.

The rearrangement joins TRBV12-5 to TRBJ2-1, with 10 bases lining up with TRBD2. The CDR3 loop spans 15 amino acids. The V segment lost 6 bases and the J segment 5 bases; nucleotides outside the gene matches: 7. Germline CDR1 and CDR2: LGHNT and FRNRAP. This CDR3 reads CASGTSGRAHNEQFF. The CDR3 DNA follows: TGTGCTAGTGGAACGAGCGGGAGGGCCCACAATGAGCAGTTCTTC.

As for this clone: Relative to the germline gene, one junction end is altered; a read error may explain this. The chain recombines TRBV10-3 with TRBJ2-3; TRBD1 matches at 9 bases. This CDR3 has 17 amino acids. CDR1 is ENHRY, CDR2 SYGVKD, per germline. This CDR3 reads CAISERTGTGTTNTQYF. The CDR3 DNA sequence: TGTGCCATCAGTGAAAGGACCGGGACAGGGACCACAAATACGCAGTATTTT.

V is TRBV6-6 and J is TRBJ1-5, with 10 nucleotides matching TRBD1. This CDR3 spans 15 amino acids. Germline values: CDR1 MNHNY, CDR2 SVGAGI (reference sequence). With V trimmed by 6 bases and J by 7 bases, 9 bases remained unmatched. The CDR3 spells CASRPPGQGNQPQHF. The CDR3 DNA sequence: TGTGCCAGCAGGCCACCGGGACAGGGGAACCAGCCCCAGCATTTT.

This clone has more than one count but fewer than ten. The chain joins TRBV27 to TRBJ2-1; 11 bases align to TRBD2. The length of the CDR3 is 13 residues. Germline V CDR1 and CDR2: MNHEY, SMNVEV (reference sequence). The ends lost 7 bases at V and 15 bases at J; junction bases unmatched: 11. The CDR3 loop reads CASTSGTSGNMFF. The CDR3 DNA sequence: TGTGCCAGCACCTCGGGGACTAGCGGAAATATGTTCTTC.

This clone was seen just once. This sequence joins TRBV19 and TRBJ2-3; 7 nucleotides agree with TRBD2. The CDR3 contains 13 residues. Trimming at V came to 3 bases and at J to 6 bases, leaving 3 bases not matched to a gene. CDR1 and CDR2 from the germline V gene are LNHDA and SQIVND (reference sequence). CDR3 residues: CASSMGRGDTQYF. The DNA of the CDR3 is TGTGCCAGTAGTATGGGGAGGGGCGATACGCAGTATTTT.

V usage is TRBV5-1 and J usage is TRBJ2-3; 10 bases line up with TRBD1. This CDR3 has 15 amino acids. CDR1 and CDR2 (germline): SGHRS, YFSETQ. The J segment lost 5 bases and the V segment lost 4 bases, leaving 7 bases of the junction unmatched. CDR3 sequence reads: CASSTRQGARDTQYF. Here the CDR3 DNA reads TGCGCCAGCAGCACTCGACAGGGGGCGCGAGATACGCAGTATTTT.

This clone was seen only once. The gene calls are TRBV24-1 and TRBJ2-3; 8 positions match TRBD2. CDR1 KGHDR and CDR2 SFDVKD come from the germline V gene. V was pared by 3 bases and J by 8 bases, with 9 bases of the junction left unmatched. The CDR3 is 15 residues long. The CDR3 here is CATSDREAGVPTQYF. CDR3 nucleotides: TGTGCCACCAGTGATCGGGAAGCGGGAGTCCCTACGCAGTATTTT.

The chain carries TRBV11-2 and TRBJ2-3, with a weak D call TRBD2 (6 bases). Per germline, CDR1 SGHAT and CDR2 FQNNGV. Trimming left V 10 bases short and J 3 bases short, with 20 bases between. The CDR3 consists of 15 residues. The CDR3 sequence is CAIAGRRGATDTQYF. DNA of the CDR3: TGTGCCATCGCGGGGCGGCGAGGCGCGACAGATACGCAGTATTTT.

The chain employs TRBV2 and TRBJ1-1, with D possibly TRBD1 on 6 matching bases. The germline V gene encodes CDR1 SNHLY and CDR2 FYNNEI. The CDR3 has 15 residues. The V and J ends lost 7 bases and 3 bases respectively, with 18 bases between them. CDR3 sequence reads: CASTPQGGAYTEAFF. For the CDR3, the DNA is TGTGCCAGCACCCCACAAGGGGGGGCTTACACTGAAGCTTTCTTT.

This clone was observed a handful of times. The rearrangement links TRBV28 to TRBJ1-6; D possibly corresponds to TRBD1 (5 bases). This CDR3 spans 17 amino acids. Germline V gene lookup returns CDR1 MDHEN and CDR2 SYDVKM. Trimming removed 6 bases from V and 3 bases from J, with 18 bases in between. The chain's CDR3 is CASSSPGRAGYNSPLHF. The DNA of the CDR3 is TGTGCCAGCAGCTCTCCGGGCAGGGCGGGCTATAATTCACCCCTCCACTTT.

V is TRBV28 and J is TRBJ1-2, with 7 bases aligning to TRBD1. The CDR3 consists of 12 residues. In germline, CDR1 is MDHEN, CDR2 SYDVKM. J lost 8 bases, V lost 7 bases, and 7 bases had no gene match. CDR3 protein: CASNEGAKGYTF. In nucleotides, the CDR3 is TGTGCCAGCAACGAGGGGGCGAAAGGCTACACCTTC.

This sequence joins TRBV5-1 and TRBJ2-7; 13 bases are a match to TRBD2. V shed 3 bases and J 3 bases; nucleotides not matched to a gene: 3. The CDR3 totals 15 residues. Germline loops: CDR1 SGHRS, CDR2 YFSETQ. CDR3 sequence reads: CASSSGLAGVYEQYF. In nucleotides, the CDR3 is TGCGCCAGCAGCTCCGGACTAGCGGGGGTCTACGAGCAGTACTTC.

This chain links TRBV7-2 with TRBJ2-1; the D gene is possibly TRBD2 (5 bases). Germline V gene data show CDR1 as SGHTA and CDR2 as FQGNSA. The CDR3 is 14 residues long. Deletions cut 1 base from V and 7 bases from J, with 11 bases between. CDR3 amino acids: CASSLGLSRNEQFF. The CDR3 DNA follows: TGTGCCAGCAGCTTAGGACTATCCCGGAATGAGCAGTTCTTC.

The V call is TRBV28, the J call TRBJ1-1; 7 bases map to TRBD1. The junction had 8 bases not matched to a gene; V was cut back by 5 bases and J by 11 bases. In germline, CDR1 is MDHEN, CDR2 SYDVKM. The CDR3 loop spans 12 amino acids. The CDR3 DNA sequence: TGTGCCAGCAGTCGACACACAGGGGAGGCTTTCTTT. This gives the protein CASSRHTGEAFF.

The rearrangement links TRBV28 to TRBJ1-3; D is possibly TRBD1 (6 bases). CDR3 length equals 16 residues. CDR1 and CDR2 (germline): MDHEN, SYDVKM. With 3 bases removed from V and 1 base from J, the gap between germline ends came to 13 bases. CDR3 bases: TGTGCCAGCAGTTTTTCGGGGGGCGTATCTGGAAACACCATATATTTT. It codes for CASSFSGGVSGNTIYF.

This clone was seen a single time. V gene TRBV4-1 combines with J gene TRBJ1-5; D unresolved. This CDR3 is 13 amino acids long. Germline CDR1 MGHRA, CDR2 YSYEKL. The ends were cut back, 4 bases at V and 6 bases at J, with 10 bases in the middle. CDR3 region: CASSPEGSQPQHF. The CDR3 region has the DNA TGCGCCAGCAGCCCCGAGGGAAGTCAGCCCCAGCATTTT.

The count of this clone is one. The chain has TRBV6-1 and TRBJ1-1, with 8 nucleotides matching TRBD1. Germline assignment: CDR1 MNHNS and CDR2 SASEGT. The junction had 3 bases not matched to a gene; V was cut back by 3 bases and J by 0 bases. The CDR3 loop spans 15 amino acids. DNA for the CDR3: TGTGCCAGCAGTGATCAGGGGGCGGTGAACACTGAAGCTTTCTTT. This encodes CASSDQGAVNTEAFF.

This chain connects TRBV28 to TRBJ2-5, with 7 bases lining up with TRBD2. The length of the CDR3 is 15 residues. Germline V gene data show CDR1 as MDHEN and CDR2 as SYDVKM. V shed 3 bases, J shed 6 bases, and the junction held 10 bases outside the gene matches. CDR3 sequence: CASSFWGRERQTQYF. Here the CDR3 DNA reads TGTGCCAGCAGTTTTTGGGGGAGGGAGCGACAGACCCAGTACTTC.

This clone appeared a single time. The rearrangement links TRBV11-2 to TRBJ2-2, with 7 bases aligning to TRBD2. The CDR3 loop spans 17 amino acids. The germline gives CDR1 SGHAT, CDR2 FQNNGV. Trimming at V came to 4 bases and at J to 3 bases, leaving 11 bases not matched to a gene. The DNA for the CDR3 is TGTGCCAGCAGCTGGGTGAGCGGGGTAGCGGACACCGGGGAGCTGTTTTTT. This translates into CASSWVSGVADTGELFF.

The sample holds one count of this clone. The J gene is TRBJ1-3, the V gene TRBV7-3; D remains ambiguous. The V end was cut by 0 bases, the J end by 3 bases, with 9 bases between. The CDR3 totals 15 residues. Germline V gene data show CDR1 as SGHTA and CDR2 as FQGTGA. The DNA for the CDR3 is TGTGCCAGCAGCTTAACGTCGGCTCTTGGAAACACCATATATTTT. Translation gives CASSLTSALGNTIYF. Using reference TRBV7-3 and TRBJ1-3 for the parts outside the CDR3, the full variable domain is GAGVSQTPSNKVTEKGKYVELRCDPISGHTALYWYRQSLGQGPEFLIYFQGTGAADDSGLPNDRFFAVRPEGSVSTLKIQRTERGDSAVYLCASSLTSALGNTIYFGEGSWLTVV.

J is TRBJ1-2 and V is TRBV30; TRBD1 agrees at 10 bases. CDR3 length: 13 amino acids. The trim removed 5 bases at V and 7 bases at J, leaving 7 bases unmatched. From germline, CDR1 is GTSNPN and CDR2 SVGIG (reference sequence). This CDR3 is CAWDRGLASGYTF. The CDR3 coding sequence is TGTGCCTGGGACAGGGGGCTTGCGAGTGGCTACACCTTC. Drawing the rest from reference TRBV30 and TRBJ1-2, the complete variable domain is SQTIHQWPATLVQPVGSPLSLECTVEGTSNPNLYWYRQAAGRGLQLLFYSVGIGQISSEVPQNLSASRPQDRQFILSSKKLLLSDSGFYLCAWDRGLASGYTFGSGTRLTVV.